This T cell receptor (beta chain) is drawn from a study of cytomegalovirus exposure and HLA in healthy donors. Looking at the study overall: Unique TCRs numbering around 80 million, obtained from HLA-typed donors, made up an early data release. Study conclusions and caveats: V- and J-gene trimming of TCR beta was linked (in a later analysis) to a missense DCLRE1C variant. A list of approximately 160 TCR beta chains associated with cytomegalovirus was given.

A multiplex PCR was run with 60 Vbeta primers and 13 Jbeta primers. The method was immunoSEQ multiplex PCR; TCRdb's version includes in-frame clones alone and lacks a portion of them. The sample yields approximately 160,000 clones, 60% to 80% seen once. Trimming took 6 bases from V and 2 from J; bases not matched to a gene: 7. Germline values: CDR1 MDHEN, CDR2 SYDVKM. This CDR3 region has 15 residues. This clone was found a few times. No antigen is known for it. The sequence was obtained from a male donor in good health and CMV-seronegative. The chain uses TRBV28 and TRBJ1-3; TRBD1 agrees at 7 bases. Sequenced: PBMCs. CDR3 coding DNA: TGTGCCAGCAGCCGATATGGGACAGCTGGAAACACCATATATTTT. This translates into CASSRYGTAGNTIYF.